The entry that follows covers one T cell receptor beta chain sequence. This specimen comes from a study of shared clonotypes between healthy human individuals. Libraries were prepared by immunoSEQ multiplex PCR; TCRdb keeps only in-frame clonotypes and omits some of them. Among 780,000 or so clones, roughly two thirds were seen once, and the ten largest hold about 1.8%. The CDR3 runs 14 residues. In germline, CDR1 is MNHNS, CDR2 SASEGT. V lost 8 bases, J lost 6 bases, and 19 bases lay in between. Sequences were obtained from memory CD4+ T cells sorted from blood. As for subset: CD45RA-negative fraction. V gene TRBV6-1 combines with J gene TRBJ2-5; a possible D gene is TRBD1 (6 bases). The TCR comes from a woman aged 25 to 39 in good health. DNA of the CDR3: TGTGCCAGCCTACTAAGGGGGTTCGCAAAGACCCAGTACTTC. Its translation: CASLLRGFAKTQYF.